This T cell receptor (beta chain) was observed in a study of blood T cell repertoires in COVID-19. The V gene's germline CDR1 is MDHEN and CDR2 SYDVKM. With 5 bases clipped from V and 0 bases from J, the junction kept 3 bases outside the gene matches. This CDR3 contains 16 residues. The table came from immunoSEQ multiplex PCR; TCRdb's copy has only in-frame clones and leaves some out. The table lists 100,000 or so clones, 75% to 95% of them singletons. The TCR comes from a woman aged 50 to 60 in a cohort sampled during active COVID-19. J is TRBJ2-1 and V is TRBV28; 11 bases are a match to TRBD1. The material sequenced was peripheral blood. As DNA, the CDR3 is TGTGCCAGCAGTGGACAGGGGGCGAGCTCCTACAATGAGCAGTTCTTC. Translating gives CASSGQGASSYNEQFF.